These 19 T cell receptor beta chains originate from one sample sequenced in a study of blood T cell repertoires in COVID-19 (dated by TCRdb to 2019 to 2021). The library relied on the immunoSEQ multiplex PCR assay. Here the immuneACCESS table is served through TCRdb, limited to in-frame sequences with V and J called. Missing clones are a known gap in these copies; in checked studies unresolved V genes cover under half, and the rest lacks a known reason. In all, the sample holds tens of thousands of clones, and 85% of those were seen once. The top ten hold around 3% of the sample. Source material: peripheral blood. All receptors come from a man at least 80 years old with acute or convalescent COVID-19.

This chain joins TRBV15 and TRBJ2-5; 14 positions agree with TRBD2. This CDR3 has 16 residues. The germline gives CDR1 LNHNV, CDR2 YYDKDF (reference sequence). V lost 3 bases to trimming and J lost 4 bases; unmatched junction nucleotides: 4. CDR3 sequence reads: CATSRGTSGRSETQYF. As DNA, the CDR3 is TGTGCCACCAGCAGGGGGACTAGCGGGAGATCAGAGACCCAGTACTTC.

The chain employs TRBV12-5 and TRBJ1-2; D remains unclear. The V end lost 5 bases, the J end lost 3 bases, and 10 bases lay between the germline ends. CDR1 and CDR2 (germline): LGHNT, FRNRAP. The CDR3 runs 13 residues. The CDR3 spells CASGASNYYGYTF. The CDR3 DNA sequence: TGTGCTAGTGGTGCTTCTAACTACTATGGCTACACCTTC. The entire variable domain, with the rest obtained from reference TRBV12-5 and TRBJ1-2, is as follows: DARVTQTPRHKVTEMGQEVTMRCQPILGHNTVFWYRQTMMQGLELLAYFRNRAPLDDSGMPKDRFSAEMPDATLATLKIQPSEPRDSAVYFCASGASNYYGYTFGSGTRLTVV.

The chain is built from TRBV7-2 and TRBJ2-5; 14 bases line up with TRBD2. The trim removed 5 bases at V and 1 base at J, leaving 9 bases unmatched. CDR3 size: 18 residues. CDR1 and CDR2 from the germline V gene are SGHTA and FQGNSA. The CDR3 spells CASSGRLAGGPSQETQYF. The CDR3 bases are TGTGCCAGCAGCGGACGACTAGCGGGAGGGCCCAGCCAAGAGACCCAGTACTTC.

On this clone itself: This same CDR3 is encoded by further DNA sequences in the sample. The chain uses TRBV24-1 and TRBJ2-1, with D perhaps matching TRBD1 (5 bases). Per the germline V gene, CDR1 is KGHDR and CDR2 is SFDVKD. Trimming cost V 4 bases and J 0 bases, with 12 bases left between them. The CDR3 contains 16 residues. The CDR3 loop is CATSDPTGSSYNEQFF. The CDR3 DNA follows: TGTGCCACCAGTGACCCTACAGGAAGCTCCTACAATGAGCAGTTCTTC.

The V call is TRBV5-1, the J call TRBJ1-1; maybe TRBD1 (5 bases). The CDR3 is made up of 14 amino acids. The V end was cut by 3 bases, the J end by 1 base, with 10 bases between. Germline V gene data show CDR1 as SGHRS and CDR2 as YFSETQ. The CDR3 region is CASSSQATNTEAFF. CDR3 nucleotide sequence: TGCGCCAGCAGCTCACAGGCTACGAACACTGAAGCTTTCTTT.

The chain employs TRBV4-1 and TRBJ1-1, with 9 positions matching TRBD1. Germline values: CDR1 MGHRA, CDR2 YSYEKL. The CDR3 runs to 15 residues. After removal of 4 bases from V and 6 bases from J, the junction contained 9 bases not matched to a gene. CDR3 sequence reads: CASSRVPGQGSEAFF. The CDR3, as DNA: TGCGCCAGCAGCCGAGTCCCGGGACAGGGCTCTGAAGCTTTCTTT.

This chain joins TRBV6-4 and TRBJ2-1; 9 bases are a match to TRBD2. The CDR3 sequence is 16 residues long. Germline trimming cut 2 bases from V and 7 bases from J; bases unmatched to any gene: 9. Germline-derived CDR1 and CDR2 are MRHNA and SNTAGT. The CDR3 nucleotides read TGTGCCAGCAGTGACCCAGCGGGAGGCCCCCTTAATGAGCAGTTCTTC. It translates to CASSDPAGGPLNEQFF.

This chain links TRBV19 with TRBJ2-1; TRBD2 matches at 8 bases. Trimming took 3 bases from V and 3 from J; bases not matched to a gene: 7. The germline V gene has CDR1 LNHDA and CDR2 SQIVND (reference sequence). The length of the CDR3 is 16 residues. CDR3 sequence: CASSIASGSGYNEQFF. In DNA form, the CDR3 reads TGTGCCAGTAGTATTGCTAGCGGGTCGGGCTACAATGAGCAGTTCTTC.

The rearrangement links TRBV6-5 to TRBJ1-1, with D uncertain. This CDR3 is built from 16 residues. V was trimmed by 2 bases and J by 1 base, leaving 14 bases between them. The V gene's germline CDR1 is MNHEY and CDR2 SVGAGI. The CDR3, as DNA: TGTGCCAGCAGTTACCTCGTCGGGAGGGAGAACACTGAAGCTTTCTTT. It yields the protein CASSYLVGRENTEAFF.

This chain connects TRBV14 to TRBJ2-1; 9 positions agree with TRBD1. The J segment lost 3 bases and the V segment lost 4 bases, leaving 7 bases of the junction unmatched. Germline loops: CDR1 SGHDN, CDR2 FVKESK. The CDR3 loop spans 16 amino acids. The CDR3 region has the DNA TGTGCCAGCAGCCCAATGACAGGGGGAGTCTACAATGAGCAGTTCTTC. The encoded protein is CASSPMTGGVYNEQFF. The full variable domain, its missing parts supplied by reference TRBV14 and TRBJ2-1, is EAGVTQFPSHSVIEKGQTVTLRCDPISGHDNLYWYRRVMGKEIKFLLHFVKESKQDESGMPNNRFLAERTGGTYSTLKVQPAELEDSGVYFCASSPMTGGVYNEQFFGPGTRLTVL.

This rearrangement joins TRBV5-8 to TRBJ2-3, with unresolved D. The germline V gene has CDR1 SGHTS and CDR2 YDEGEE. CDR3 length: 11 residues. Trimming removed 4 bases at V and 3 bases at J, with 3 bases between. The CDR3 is CASSQTDTQYF. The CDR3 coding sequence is TGTGCCAGCAGCCAGACAGATACGCAGTATTTT.

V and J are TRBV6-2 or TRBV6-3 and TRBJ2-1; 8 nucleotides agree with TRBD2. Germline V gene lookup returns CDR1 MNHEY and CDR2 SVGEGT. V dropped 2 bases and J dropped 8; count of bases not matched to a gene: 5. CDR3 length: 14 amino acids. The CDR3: CASSYGTRRHEQFF. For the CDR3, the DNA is TGTGCCAGCAGTTACGGGACTAGGCGGCATGAGCAGTTCTTC.

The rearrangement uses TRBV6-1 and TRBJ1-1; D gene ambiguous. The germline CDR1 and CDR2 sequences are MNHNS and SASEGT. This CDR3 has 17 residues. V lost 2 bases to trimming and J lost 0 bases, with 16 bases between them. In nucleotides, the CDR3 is TGTGCCAGCAGTGAACATGGAGTCTCTGCATTGAACACTGAAGCTTTCTTT. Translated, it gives CASSEHGVSALNTEAFF.

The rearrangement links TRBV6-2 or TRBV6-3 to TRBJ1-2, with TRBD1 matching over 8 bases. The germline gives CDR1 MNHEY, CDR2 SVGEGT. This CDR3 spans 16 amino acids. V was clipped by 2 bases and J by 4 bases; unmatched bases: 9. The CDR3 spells CASSYTTGGSPYGYTF. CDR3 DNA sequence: TGTGCCAGCAGTTACACCACAGGGGGATCTCCCTATGGCTACACCTTC.

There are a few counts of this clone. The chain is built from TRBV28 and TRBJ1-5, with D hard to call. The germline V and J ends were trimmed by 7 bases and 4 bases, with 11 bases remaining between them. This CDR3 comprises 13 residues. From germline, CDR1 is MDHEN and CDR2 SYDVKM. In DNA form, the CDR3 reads TGTGCCAGCAAGCTATTCTTGAATCAGCCCCAGCATTTT. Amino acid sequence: CASKLFLNQPQHF.

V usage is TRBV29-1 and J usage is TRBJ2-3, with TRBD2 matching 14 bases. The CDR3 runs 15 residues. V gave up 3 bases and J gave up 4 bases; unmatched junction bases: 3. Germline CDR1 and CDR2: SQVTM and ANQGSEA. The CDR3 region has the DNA TGCAGCGTTGAGCGACTAGCGGGAGGGTCAGATACGCAGTATTTT. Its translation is CSVERLAGGSDTQYF.

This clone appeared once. CDR3 sequence reads: CASSPFDLMIRTEAFF. The DNA of the CDR3 is TGTGCCAGCTCACCCTTTGACTTAATGATTCGAACTGAAGCTTTCTTT. V gene TRBV18 combines with J gene TRBJ1-1; D gene ambiguous. CDR1 is KGHSH and CDR2 is LQKENI in the germline V gene. The CDR3 is 16 amino acids. With 3 bases removed from V and 5 bases from J, the gap between germline ends came to 19 bases.

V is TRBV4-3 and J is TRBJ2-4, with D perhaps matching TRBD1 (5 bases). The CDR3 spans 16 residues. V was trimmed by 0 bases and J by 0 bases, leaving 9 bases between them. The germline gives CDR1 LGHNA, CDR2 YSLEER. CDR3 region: CASSQEAGLAKNIQYF. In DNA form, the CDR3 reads TGCGCCAGCAGCCAAGAAGCAGGGCTAGCCAAAAACATTCAGTACTTC.

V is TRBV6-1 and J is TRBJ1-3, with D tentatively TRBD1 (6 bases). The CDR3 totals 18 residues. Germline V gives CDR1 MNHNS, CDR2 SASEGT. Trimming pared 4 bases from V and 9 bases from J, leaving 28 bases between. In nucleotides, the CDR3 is TGTGCCAGCAGTGTTGAGGGGGTCGCCCCGGGGTTAAGGGGCACCATATATTTT. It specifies CASSVEGVAPGLRGTIYF.